The rows below give T cell receptor beta chains drawn from one sample of a study of blood T cell repertoires in COVID-19. Profiling relied on immunoSEQ multiplex PCR, and the TCRdb table lists in-frame clones only, not all of them. Of roughly 150,000 clones listed, 84% are singletons. Sequenced sample: PBMCs or T cells enriched from blood (not recorded which). The origin of the receptors is a woman aged 45-60 years who had recovered from COVID-19. The CDR3 runs from the conserved cysteine through the conserved F or W. D genes are given only for firm matches. Size is stated for part of the rows, as once, few or many counts, or as a class when the clone is expanded.

j_gene,d_gene,v_gene,abundance,CDR3aa,CDR3nt
TRBJ2-5,NA,TRBV3-1/TRBV3-2,NA,CASSQDYRVQETQYF,TGTGCCAGCAGCCAAGATTATCGCGTACAAGAGACCCAGTACTTC
TRBJ1-1,TRBD1,TRBV5-1,NA,CASSFAGTGRTEAFF,TGCGCCAGCAGCTTCGCCGGGACAGGGAGGACTGAAGCTTTCTTT
TRBJ1-2,NA,TRBV9,NA,CASSGEADYGYTF,TGTGCCAGCAGCGGCGAGGCCGACTATGGCTACACCTTC
TRBJ1-6,TRBD1,TRBV2,NA,CASSIRQGGNSPLHF,TGTGCCAGCAGCATACGACAGGGTGGCAATTCACCCCTCCACTTT
TRBJ2-1,TRBD2,TRBV7-3,NA,CASSPIAGGLYNEQFF,TGTGCCAGCAGCCCAATAGCGGGAGGGCTCTACAATGAGCAGTTCTTC
TRBJ1-3,NA,TRBV19,NA,CASNGGRLRSTIYF,TGTGCCAGTAACGGGGGAAGGCTGCGGAGCACCATATATTTT
TRBJ1-1,TRBD1,TRBV2,once,CASSEATGANTEAFF,TGTGCCAGCAGTGAAGCGACAGGGGCTAACACTGAAGCTTTCTTT
TRBJ1-4,NA,TRBV7-9,NA,CASSLGVPEKLFF,TGTGCCAGCAGCTTAGGAGTTCCAGAAAAACTGTTTTTT
TRBJ2-7,TRBD2,TRBV19,NA,CASSTGGTSGFAQYF,TGTGCCAGTAGTACAGGAGGGACTAGCGGGTTTGCGCAGTACTTC
TRBJ1-2,TRBD1,TRBV5-6,NA,CASSWADGQEIYGYTF,TGTGCCAGCAGCTGGGCCGACGGACAGGAGATTTATGGCTACACCTTC
TRBJ1-3,TRBD1,TRBV5-5,NA,CASSFLLRTGGLGSGNTIYF,TGTGCCAGCAGCTTTTTGCTTCGGACAGGGGGTTTGGGCTCTGGAAACACCATATATTTT
TRBJ1-4,TRBD1,TRBV19,NA,CASSQRQGNGEKLFF,TGTGCCAGTAGTCAGCGACAGGGGAACGGTGAAAAACTGTTTTTT
TRBJ2-7,TRBD1,TRBV2,NA,CASSWTGTIEQYF,TGTGCCAGCAGTTGGACAGGGACGATTGAGCAGTACTTC
TRBJ2-3,NA,TRBV19,NA,CASSIVGRQGGTDTQYF,TGTGCCAGTAGTATAGTAGGTCGACAGGGAGGAACAGATACGCAGTATTTT
TRBJ2-3,TRBD1,TRBV5-5,NA,CASSYPGQATDTQYF,TGTGCCAGCAGCTACCCTGGACAGGCAACAGATACGCAGTATTTT
TRBJ2-2,TRBD1,TRBV19,NA,CASSMGQGTGELFF,TGTGCCAGTAGTATGGGACAGGGGACCGGGGAGCTGTTTTTT
TRBJ2-7,NA,TRBV7-9,NA,CASSLGREYEQYF,TGTGCCAGCAGCCTCGGACGGGAATACGAGCAGTACTTC